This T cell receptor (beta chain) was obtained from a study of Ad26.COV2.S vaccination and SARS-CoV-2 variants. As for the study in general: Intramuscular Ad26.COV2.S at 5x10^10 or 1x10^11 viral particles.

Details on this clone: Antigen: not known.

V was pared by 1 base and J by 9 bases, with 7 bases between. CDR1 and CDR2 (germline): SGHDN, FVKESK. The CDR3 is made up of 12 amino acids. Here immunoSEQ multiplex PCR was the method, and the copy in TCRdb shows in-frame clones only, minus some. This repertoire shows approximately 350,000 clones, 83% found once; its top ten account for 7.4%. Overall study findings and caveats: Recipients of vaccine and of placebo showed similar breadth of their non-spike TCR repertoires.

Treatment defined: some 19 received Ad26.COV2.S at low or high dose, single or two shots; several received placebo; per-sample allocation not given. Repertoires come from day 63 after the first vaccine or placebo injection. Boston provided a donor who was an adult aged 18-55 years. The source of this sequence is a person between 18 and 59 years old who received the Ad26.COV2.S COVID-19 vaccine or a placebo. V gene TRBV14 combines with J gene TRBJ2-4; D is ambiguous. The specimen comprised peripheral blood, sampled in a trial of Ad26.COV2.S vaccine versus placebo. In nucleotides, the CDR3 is TGTGCCAGCAGCCAAGTGATAACCATTCAGTACTTC. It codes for CASSQVITIQYF. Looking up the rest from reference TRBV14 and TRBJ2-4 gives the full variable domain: EAGVTQFPSHSVIEKGQTVTLRCDPISGHDNLYWYRRVMGKEIKFLLHFVKESKQDESGMPNNRFLAERTGGTYSTLKVQPAELEDSGVYFCASSQVITIQYFGAGTRLSVL.